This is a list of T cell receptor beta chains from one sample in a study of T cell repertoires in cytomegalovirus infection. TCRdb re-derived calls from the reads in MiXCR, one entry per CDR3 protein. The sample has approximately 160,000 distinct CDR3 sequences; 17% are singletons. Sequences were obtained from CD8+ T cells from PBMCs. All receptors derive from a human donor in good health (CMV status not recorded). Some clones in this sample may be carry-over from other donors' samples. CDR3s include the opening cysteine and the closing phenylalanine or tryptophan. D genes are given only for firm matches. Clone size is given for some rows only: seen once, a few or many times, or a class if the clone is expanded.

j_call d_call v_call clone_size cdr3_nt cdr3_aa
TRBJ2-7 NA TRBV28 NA TGTGCCAGCAGTTTAACGTGGGGAGCCTACGAGCAGTACTTC CASSLTWGAYEQYF
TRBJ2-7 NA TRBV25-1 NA TGTGCCAGCAGTGATCCGGCGACGTACGAGCAGTACTTC CASSDPATYEQYF
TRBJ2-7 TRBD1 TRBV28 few TGTGCCAGCAGCCATCCGAGGGACAGGTACTACGAGCAGTACTTC CASSHPRDRYYEQYF
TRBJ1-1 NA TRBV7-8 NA TGTGCCAGCAGCTGGGACGGCTCGAACACTGAAGCTTTCTTT CASSWDGSNTEAFF
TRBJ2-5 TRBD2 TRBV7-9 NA TGTGCCAGCAGCCCGAGGACTAGCGGCTTCCAGACCCAGTACTTC CASSPRTSGFQTQYF
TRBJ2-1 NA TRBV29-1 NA TGCAGCGTAGAACACAATGAGCAGTTCTTC CSVEHNEQFF
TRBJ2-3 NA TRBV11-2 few TGTGCCAGCAGCCTAACCCCGGGGTCTGGGGATACGCAGTATTTT CASSLTPGSGDTQYF
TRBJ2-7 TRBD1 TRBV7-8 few TGTGCCAGCAGCCCCAGGGGGCAGGGATCCCCCTACGAGCAGTACTTC CASSPRGQGSPYEQYF
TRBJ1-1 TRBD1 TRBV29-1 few TGCAGCGCCCGAGGGGGCCAGGGGACTGAAGCTTTCTTT CSARGGQGTEAFF
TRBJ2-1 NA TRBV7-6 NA TGTGCCAGCAGCTTAGGGGGAGTGGGCTGGGAGCAGTTCTTC CASSLGGVGWEQFF
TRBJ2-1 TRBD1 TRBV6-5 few TGTGCCAGCAGTTCGTGGGACAGGGATTACAATGAGCAGTTCTTC CASSSWDRDYNEQFF
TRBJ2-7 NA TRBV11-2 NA TGTGCCAGCAGCTCCGGACGGGGGTCGTACGAGCAGTACTTC CASSSGRGSYEQYF
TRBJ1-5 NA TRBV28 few TGTGCCAGCAGTTTACCAGGGGTATGGCAGCCCCAGCATTTT CASSLPGVWQPQHF
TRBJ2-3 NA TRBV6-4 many TGTGCCAGCAGTGACGGGGGGTCCAGCGGTGATACGCAGTATTTT CASSDGGSSGDTQYF
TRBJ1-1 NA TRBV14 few TGTGCCAGCAGCTTCAGGCACACTGAAGCTTTCTTT CASSFRHTEAFF
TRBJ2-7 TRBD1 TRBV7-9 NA TGTGCCAGCAGCCCCCGGGACAGCCAAAATGGGGTCTACGAGCAGTACTTC CASSPRDSQNGVYEQYF
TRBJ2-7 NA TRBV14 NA TGTGCCAGCAGCCAGGGGATTGGGCAGTACTTC CASSQGIGQYF
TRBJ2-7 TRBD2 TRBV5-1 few TGCGCCAGCAGCCTCCGGACTAGCGGGGGCAACTCCTACGAGCAGTACTTC CASSLRTSGGNSYEQYF
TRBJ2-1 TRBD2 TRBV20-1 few TGCAGTGCTAGACCTTCTGTTAGACTAGCGGGGGGTGAGAATGAGCAGTTCTTC CSARPSVRLAGGENEQFF
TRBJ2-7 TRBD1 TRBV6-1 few TGTGCCAGCAGCCTCCGACGGACAGGGGACGTTCCTTCTGGCGAGCAGTACTTC CASSLRRTGDVPSGEQYF
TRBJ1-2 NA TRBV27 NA TGTGCCAGCAGTTTAACGGGTAGCCTTTATGGCTACACCTTC CASSLTGSLYGYTF
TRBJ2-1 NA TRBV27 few TGTGCCAGCAGTTTTCTCCAGACGCACAATGAGCAGTTCTTC CASSFLQTHNEQFF
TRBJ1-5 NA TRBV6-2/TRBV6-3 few TGTGCCAGCAGTTACCCTCAGCCCCAGCATTTT CASSYPQPQHF
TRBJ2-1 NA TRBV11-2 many TGTGCCAGCAGCCAGGACTCCGCCCATGAGCAGTTCTTC CASSQDSAHEQFF
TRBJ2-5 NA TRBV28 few TGTGCCAGTAATCGCCCTCGGGAGACCCAGTACTTC CASNRPRETQYF
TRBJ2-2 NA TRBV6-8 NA TGTGCCAGCAGTTACTCGATGAGAAGAACCGGGGAGCTGTTTTTT CASSYSMRRTGELFF
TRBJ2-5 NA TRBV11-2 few TGTGCCAGCAGCTTCGGGCCCGGGGCTGCGGAGACCCAGTACTTC CASSFGPGAAETQYF
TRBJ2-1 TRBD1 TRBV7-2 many TGTGCCAGCAGCTTTTTGGGGCGACAGGGAGATGAGCAGTTCTTC CASSFLGRQGDEQFF
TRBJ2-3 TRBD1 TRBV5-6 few TGTGCCAGCGGCTCTGACAGGGCGCAGGGGTTAGATACGCAGTATTTT CASGSDRAQGLDTQYF
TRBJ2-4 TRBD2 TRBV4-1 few TGCGCCAGCAGCCAAGAACAGCGGGAGGGAAACATTCAGTACTTC CASSQEQREGNIQYF
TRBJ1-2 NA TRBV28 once TGTGCCTGCAGTTTCAAAGCCTTGGGGTTCTCAAACTATGGCTACACCTTC CACSFKALGFSNYGYTF
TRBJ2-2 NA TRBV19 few TGTGCCAGTAGCCCTTCGGTATTTTCGGGGACCGGGGAGCTGTTTTTT CASSPSVFSGTGELFF
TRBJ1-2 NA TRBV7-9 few TGTGCCAGCAGCTTATCCCTCTATGGCTACACCTTC CASSLSLYGYTF
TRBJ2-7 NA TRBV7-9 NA TGTGCCAGCAGCAAATACGCGGAACAGCCTTTTACCGCCTACGAGCAGTACTTC CASSKYAEQPFTAYEQYF
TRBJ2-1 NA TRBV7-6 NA TGTGCCAGCAGCTTAGCCAATCGGCGGCAGGGAGTGAATGAGCAGTTCTTC CASSLANRRQGVNEQFF
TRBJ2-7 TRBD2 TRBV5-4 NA TGTGCCAGCAGCGACAGACTAGCGGGGACCTACGAGCAGTACTTC CASSDRLAGTYEQYF
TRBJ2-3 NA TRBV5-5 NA TGTGCCAGCAGCGGAAATACGTTGGATACGCAGTATTTT CASSGNTLDTQYF
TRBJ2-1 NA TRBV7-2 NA TGTGCCAGCAGCCCCTTCGGGGGTTACAATGAGCAGTTCTTC CASSPFGGYNEQFF
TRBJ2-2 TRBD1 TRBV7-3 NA TGTGCCAGCAGCTCCACCGACAGGGGATGGAGCACCGGGGAGCTGTTTTTT CASSSTDRGWSTGELFF
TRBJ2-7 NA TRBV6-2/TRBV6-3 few TGTGCCAGCTTCGATTCCGGGACGGGGTCCGGCGAGCAGTACTTC CASFDSGTGSGEQYF
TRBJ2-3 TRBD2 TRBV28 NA TGTGCCAGCAGTTTAGAGGGAGGGCTGCCTAGCACAGATACGCAGTATTTT CASSLEGGLPSTDTQYF
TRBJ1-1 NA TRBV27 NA TGTGCCAGCAGTTTATCCCCGGTGAACACTGAAGCTTTCTTT CASSLSPVNTEAFF